The 17 T cell receptor beta chains listed next were all sequenced from one sample in a study of blood T cell repertoires in COVID-19. Only in-frame clones appear in the TCRdb table, and some are missing; sequencing was by immunoSEQ multiplex PCR. Of around 130,000 clones listed, around 89% are singletons. Sequenced sample: peripheral blood. The source of these receptors is a man in his forties or fifties with active or convalescent COVID-19.

This chain connects TRBV2 to TRBJ2-2; D is uncertain. Germline-derived CDR1 and CDR2 are SNHLY and FYNNEI. The CDR3 consists of 15 residues. Between the trimmed V and J ends, which lost 6 bases and 3 bases, there was a span of 14 bases. CDR3 amino acids: CASRVNSQHTGELFF. The CDR3 DNA is TGTGCCAGCAGGGTGAACTCACAGCACACCGGGGAGCTGTTTTTT. The whole variable domain, remainder taken from reference TRBV2 and TRBJ2-2, is EPEVTQTPSHQVTQMGQEVILRCVPISNHLYFYWYRQILGQKVEFLVSFYNNEISEKSEIFDDQFSVERPDGSNFTLKIRSTKLEDSAMYFCASRVNSQHTGELFFGEGSRLTVL.

Concerning this clone: This sample includes further DNA sequences coding for the same CDR3. The gene calls are TRBV28 and TRBJ2-5; D may be TRBD1 (5 bases). Germline CDR1 MDHEN, CDR2 SYDVKM. This CDR3 contains 14 residues. The germline V and J ends were trimmed by 9 bases and 0 bases, with 14 bases remaining between them. The CDR3 protein is CASRRQMYQETQYF. The DNA for the CDR3 is TGTGCCAGTAGAAGACAGATGTACCAAGAGACCCAGTACTTC.

The chain has TRBV7-6 and TRBJ1-5; D is possibly TRBD1 (6 bases). Trimming cost V 4 bases and J 3 bases, with 13 bases left between them. The V gene's germline CDR1 is SGHVS and CDR2 FNYEAQ. The CDR3 extends over 15 amino acids. Here the CDR3 DNA reads TGTGCCAGCAGCTCGCAACAGGGAAACAATCAGCCCCAGCATTTT. It is translated as CASSSQQGNNQPQHF.

The chain combines TRBV28 with TRBJ1-2; D remains unclear. V gave up 7 bases and J gave up 8 bases, with 17 bases separating them. The V gene's germline CDR1 is MDHEN and CDR2 SYDVKM. The CDR3 is 13 amino acids. Here the CDR3 DNA reads TGTGCCAGCAATGTTCAACAAAGCGGGGGCTACACCTTC. Residues: CASNVQQSGGYTF.

The rearrangement links TRBV10-3 to TRBJ1-4; 7 bases are shared with TRBD1. Trimming cost V 1 base and J 5 bases; bases outside gene matches: 4. This CDR3 comprises 15 residues. CDR1 and CDR2 (germline): ENHRY, SYGVKD. The CDR3 region has the DNA TGTGCCATCAGTGAGTTAGGGACAGAAAATGAAAAACTGTTTTTT. Its protein product is CAISELGTENEKLFF.

V gene TRBV19 combines with J gene TRBJ1-6; 8 nucleotides align to TRBD1. The CDR3 runs to 11 residues. The germline V gene has CDR1 LNHDA and CDR2 SQIVND (reference sequence). V gave up 9 bases and J gave up 11 bases; unmatched junction bases: 3. CDR3 nucleotide sequence: TGTGCCAGCGGACAGGGACCACCCCTCCACTTT. This gives the protein CASGQGPPLHF.

This clone was detected once. V usage is TRBV7-6 and J usage is TRBJ2-1; 7 bases agree with TRBD2. The CDR3 covers 16 residues. The ends lost 5 bases at V and 7 bases at J; junction bases unmatched: 14. Germline V gene lookup returns CDR1 SGHVS and CDR2 FNYEAQ. CDR3 loop: CASSQETSRLANEQFF. CDR3 nucleotide sequence: TGTGCCAGCAGCCAAGAGACTAGCCGGCTAGCTAATGAGCAGTTCTTC.

This chain uses TRBV27 with TRBJ1-6; D remains unclear. Per germline, CDR1 MNHEY and CDR2 SMNVEV (reference sequence). V gave up 6 bases and J gave up 16 bases, with 16 bases separating them. CDR3 size: 12 residues. The CDR3, as DNA: TGTGCCAGCAGAAGAGGCGTGGAGAGTCTCCACTTT. Translating gives CASRRGVESLHF.

This rearrangement joins TRBV20-1 to TRBJ2-1; D is uncertain. This CDR3 comprises 10 residues. Germline V gene sequence: CDR1 DFQATT, CDR2 SNEGSKA (reference sequence). V lost 6 bases and J lost 12, with 12 bases in between. The DNA for the CDR3 is TGCAGTGCGGTTCGGCGGTGGCAGTTCTTC. It specifies CSAVRRWQFF.

This clone was recorded only once. The chain employs TRBV15 and TRBJ1-2; 7 bases align to TRBD1. Germline V lookup: CDR1 LNHNV, CDR2 YYDKDF (reference sequence). The CDR3 sequence is 13 residues long. With V trimmed by 4 bases and J by 4 bases, 3 bases remained unmatched. The CDR3 region is CATSTQGGYGYTF. CDR3 in DNA: TGTGCCACCAGCACCCAGGGGGGCTATGGCTACACCTTC. The full variable domain, in which reference TRBV15 and TRBJ1-2 provide the parts outside the CDR3, is DAMVIQNPRYQVTQFGKPVTLSCSQTLNHNVMYWYQQKSSQAPKLLFHYYDKDFNNEADTPDNFQSRRPNTSFCFLDIRSPGLGDTAMYLCATSTQGGYGYTFGSGTRLTVV.

Here the CDR3 reads CASSPEQGHETQYF. DNA for the CDR3: TGTGCCAGCAGCCCCGAACAGGGTCACGAGACCCAGTACTTC. The chain combines TRBV7-8 with TRBJ2-5, with D possibly TRBD1 on 6 matching bases. Trimming took 5 bases from V and 5 from J, leaving 15 bases between them. The CDR3 spans 14 residues. Germline V gene sequence: CDR1 SGHVS, CDR2 FQNEAQ.

This chain's CDR3 is CASGFAPGTGGNTGELFF. CDR3 bases: TGTGCTAGTGGTTTCGCCCCCGGGACAGGGGGTAACACCGGGGAGCTGTTTTTT. The chain employs TRBV12-5 and TRBJ2-2; TRBD1 agrees at 11 bases. Germline V gene sequence: CDR1 LGHNT, CDR2 FRNRAP. CDR3 length: 18 amino acids. With 3 bases clipped from V and 2 bases from J, the junction kept 8 bases outside the gene matches.

The chain has TRBV5-6 and TRBJ1-2; tentatively, D is TRBD1 (5 bases). Germline CDR1 is SGHDT and CDR2 is YYEEEE. V shed 5 bases and J shed 6 bases, with 14 bases lying between them. The CDR3 runs to 13 residues. The CDR3: CASRQIQVNGYTF. The CDR3 region has the DNA TGTGCCAGCAGGCAAATACAGGTCAATGGCTACACCTTC.

This clone was observed once. This chain uses TRBV6-1 with TRBJ2-1, with 7 positions matching TRBD2. The ends lost 4 bases at V and 0 bases at J; junction bases unmatched: 9. The length of the CDR3 is 17 residues. Germline V gene lookup returns CDR1 MNHNS and CDR2 SASEGT. The CDR3 loop reads CASSAGSGGSSYNEQFF. For the CDR3, the DNA is TGTGCCAGCAGTGCCGGCTCTGGCGGGAGCTCCTACAATGAGCAGTTCTTC.

The chain is built from TRBV9 and TRBJ2-5; 8 bases are a match to TRBD1. This CDR3 comprises 15 residues. The V segment lost 0 bases and the J segment 6 bases; nucleotides outside the gene matches: 7. Germline CDR1 and CDR2: SGDLS and YYNGEE. The CDR3 bases are TGTGCCAGCAGCGTAGAGCCAGGGGGCGCAAAGACCCAGTACTTC. It yields the protein CASSVEPGGAKTQYF.

CDR3 sequence: CASSYSKGGRNTEAFF. DNA for the CDR3: TGTGCCAGCAGTTACTCGAAGGGGGGGAGGAACACTGAAGCTTTCTTT. This rearrangement joins TRBV6-5 to TRBJ1-1, with a tentative D call TRBD1 (6 bases). CDR1 is MNHEY and CDR2 is SVGAGI in the germline V gene. Trimming removed 0 bases from V and 1 base from J, with 12 bases in between. This CDR3 is built from 16 residues.

The chain recombines TRBV5-1 with TRBJ2-5; a weak D match, TRBD1 (6 bases). Trimming left V 7 bases short and J 4 bases short, with 17 bases between. CDR3 length: 14 residues. CDR1 and CDR2 from the germline V gene are SGHRS and YFSETQ. The CDR3 DNA is TGCGCCAGCCGGGGCGCAGGGGCCTTAGAGACCCAGTACTTC. The encoded protein is CASRGAGALETQYF. The full variable domain, completed using reference TRBV5-1 and TRBJ2-5, is KAGVTQTPRYLIKTRGQQVTLSCSPISGHRSVSWYQQTPGQGLQFLFEYFSETQRNKGNFPGRFSGRQFSNSRSEMNVSTLELGDSALYLCASRGAGALETQYFGPGTRLLVL.